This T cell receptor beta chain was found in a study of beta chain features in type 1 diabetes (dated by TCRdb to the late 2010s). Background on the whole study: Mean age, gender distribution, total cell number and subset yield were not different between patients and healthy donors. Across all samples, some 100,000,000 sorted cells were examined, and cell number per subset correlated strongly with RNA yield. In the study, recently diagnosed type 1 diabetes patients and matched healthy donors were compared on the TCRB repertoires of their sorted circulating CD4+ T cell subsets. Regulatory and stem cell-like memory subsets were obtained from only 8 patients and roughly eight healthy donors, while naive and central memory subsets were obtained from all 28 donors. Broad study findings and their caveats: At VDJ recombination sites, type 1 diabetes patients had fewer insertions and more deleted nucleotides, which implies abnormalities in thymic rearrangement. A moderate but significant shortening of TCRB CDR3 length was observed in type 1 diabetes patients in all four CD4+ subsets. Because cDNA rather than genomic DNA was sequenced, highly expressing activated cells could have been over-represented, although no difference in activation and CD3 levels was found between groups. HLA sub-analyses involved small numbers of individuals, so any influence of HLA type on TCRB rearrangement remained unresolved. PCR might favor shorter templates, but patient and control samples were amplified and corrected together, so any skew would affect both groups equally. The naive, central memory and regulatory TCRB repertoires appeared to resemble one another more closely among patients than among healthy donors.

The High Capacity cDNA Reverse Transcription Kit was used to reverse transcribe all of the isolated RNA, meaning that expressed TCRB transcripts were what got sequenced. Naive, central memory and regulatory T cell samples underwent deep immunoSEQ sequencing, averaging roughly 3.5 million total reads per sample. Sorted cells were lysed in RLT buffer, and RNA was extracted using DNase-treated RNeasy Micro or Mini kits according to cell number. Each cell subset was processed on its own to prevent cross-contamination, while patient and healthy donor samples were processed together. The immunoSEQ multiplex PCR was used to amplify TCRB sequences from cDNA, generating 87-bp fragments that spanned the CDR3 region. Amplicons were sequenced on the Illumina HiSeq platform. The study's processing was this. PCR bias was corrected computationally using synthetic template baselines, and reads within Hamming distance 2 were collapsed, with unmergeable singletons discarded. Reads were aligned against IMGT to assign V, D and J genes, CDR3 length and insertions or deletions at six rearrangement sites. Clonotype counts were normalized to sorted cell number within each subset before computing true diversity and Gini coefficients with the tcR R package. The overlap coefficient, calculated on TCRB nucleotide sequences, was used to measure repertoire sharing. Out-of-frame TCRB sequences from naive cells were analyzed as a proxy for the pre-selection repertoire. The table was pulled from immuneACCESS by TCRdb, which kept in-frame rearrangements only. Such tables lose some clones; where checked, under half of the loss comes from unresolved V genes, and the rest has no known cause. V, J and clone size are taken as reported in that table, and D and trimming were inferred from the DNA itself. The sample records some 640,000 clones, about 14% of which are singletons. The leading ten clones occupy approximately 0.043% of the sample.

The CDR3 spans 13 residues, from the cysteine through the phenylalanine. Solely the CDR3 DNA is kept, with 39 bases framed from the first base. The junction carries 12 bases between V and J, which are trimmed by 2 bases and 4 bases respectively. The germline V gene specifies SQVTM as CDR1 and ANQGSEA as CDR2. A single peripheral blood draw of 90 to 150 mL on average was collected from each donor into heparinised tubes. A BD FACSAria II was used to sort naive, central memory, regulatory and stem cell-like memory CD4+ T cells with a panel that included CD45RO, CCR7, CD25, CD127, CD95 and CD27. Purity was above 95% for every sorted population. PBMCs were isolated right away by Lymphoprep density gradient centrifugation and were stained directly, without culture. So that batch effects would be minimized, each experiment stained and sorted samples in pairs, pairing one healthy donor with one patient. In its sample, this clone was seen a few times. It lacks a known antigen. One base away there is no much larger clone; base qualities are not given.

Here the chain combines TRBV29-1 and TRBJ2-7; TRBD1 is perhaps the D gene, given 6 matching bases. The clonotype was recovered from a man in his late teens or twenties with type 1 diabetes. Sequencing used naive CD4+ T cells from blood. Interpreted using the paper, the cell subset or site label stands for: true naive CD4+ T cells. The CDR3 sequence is CSVESSRGYEQYF. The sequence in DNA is TGCAGCGTTGAATCGAGCAGGGGTTACGAGCAGTACTTC.